A selection of T cell receptor beta chains follows, all from one sample in a study of blood T cell repertoires in COVID-19. Sequencing was performed with immunoSEQ multiplex PCR; in TCRdb, only in-frame clones are kept and a portion is missing. The data contain 100,000 or so clones, approximately 90% of them seen just once; the ten biggest clones take up approximately 4.1%. Sample: peripheral blood. Receptors originate from a woman between 45 and 60 years old in a cohort sampled during active COVID-19. CDR3s include the opening cysteine and the closing phenylalanine or tryptophan. The order of the fields is J gene, D gene, clone size, V gene, CDR3 protein, CDR3 DNA. A D gene is named only where the DNA matches it firmly. Some rows mark clone size as missing; the rest say once, few, many or name a class of expanded clone.

TRBJ1-2,TRBD1,-,TRBV14,CASSHTGTGFGYTF,TGTGCCAGCAGCCACACCGGGACAGGGTTTGGCTACACCTTC
TRBJ2-7,-,-,TRBV25-1,CASSRGYEQYF,TGTGCCAGCAGCAGGGGATACGAGCAGTACTTC
TRBJ1-2,TRBD1,few,TRBV19,CASSPRQGVDGYTF,TGTGCCAGTAGTCCCCGACAGGGCGTCGATGGCTACACCTTC
TRBJ1-1,-,-,TRBV9,CASSPFLLGSTEAFF,TGTGCCAGCAGCCCCTTCTTATTGGGCAGCACTGAAGCTTTCTTT
TRBJ1-4,TRBD1,-,TRBV19,CASNRGRNEKLFF,TGTGCCAGTAACAGGGGGCGTAATGAAAAACTGTTTTTT
TRBJ2-4,-,-,TRBV6-5,CASSFTLAKNIQYF,TGTGCCAGCAGCTTCACTCTAGCCAAAAACATTCAGTACTTC
TRBJ2-1,TRBD1,-,TRBV7-3,CASSPQGALSYNEQFF,TGTGCCAGCAGCCCTCAGGGGGCCCTTTCCTACAATGAGCAGTTCTTC
TRBJ2-5,-,-,TRBV18,CASSPRVVETQYF,TGTGCCAGCTCACCGCGGGTGGTGGAGACCCAGTACTTC
TRBJ2-7,-,-,TRBV12-3/TRBV12-4,CASTHSDSYEQYF,TGTGCCAGCACCCATAGCGATTCCTACGAGCAGTACTTC
TRBJ2-7,-,-,TRBV11-1,CASSTLGYEQYF,TGTGCCAGCAGCACACTAGGCTACGAGCAGTACTTC
TRBJ1-6,-,few,TRBV5-4,CASSSREGNSPLHF,TGTGCCAGCAGCTCCAGGGAGGGTAATTCACCCCTCCACTTT
TRBJ2-2,-,once,TRBV2,CASSGRGTGELFF,TGTGCCAGCAGTGGGAGAGGGACCGGGGAGCTGTTTTTT
TRBJ1-1,-,-,TRBV19,CASSIRQMNTEAFF,TGTGCCAGTAGTATCCGACAGATGAACACTGAAGCTTTCTTT
TRBJ1-1,TRBD1,-,TRBV19,CASSPLTGTGVPEAFF,TGTGCCAGTAGTCCACTGACCGGGACAGGGGTCCCTGAAGCTTTCTTT
TRBJ2-5,-,-,TRBV15,CATSRDQGGETQYF,TGTGCCACCAGCAGAGATCAGGGCGGTGAAACCCAGTACTTC
TRBJ2-7,-,-,TRBV3-1/TRBV3-2,CASSQAGTYEQYF,TGTGCCAGCAGCCAAGCCGGGACCTACGAGCAGTACTTC
TRBJ1-5,-,-,TRBV12-3/TRBV12-4,CASNRGDQPQHF,TGTGCCAGCAACCGGGGAGATCAGCCCCAGCATTTT
TRBJ1-6,-,-,TRBV30,CAWRGLGLGAPLHF,TGTGCCTGGAGGGGCCTCGGCCTCGGGGCACCCCTCCACTTT
TRBJ2-1,TRBD2,-,TRBV7-2,CASSLVRATSGGASEQFF,TGTGCCAGCAGCTTAGTCCGGGCGACTAGCGGGGGGGCGAGTGAGCAGTTCTTC
TRBJ2-7,-,-,TRBV11-2,CASSFEGMREQYF,TGTGCCAGCAGCTTCGAGGGCATGAGGGAGCAGTACTTC
TRBJ1-4,-,-,TRBV3-1/TRBV3-2,CASSPMEGIELFF,TGTGCCAGCAGCCCCATGGAGGGTATAGAACTGTTTTTT
TRBJ2-7,-,-,TRBV21-1,CASSKARLVSLPYEQYF,TGTGCCAGCAGCAAAGCGCGACTAGTTTCGCTTCCCTACGAGCAGTACTTC
TRBJ2-5,TRBD2,-,TRBV5-1,CASREGPTQETQYF,TGCGCCAGCCGGGAGGGCCCAACCCAAGAGACCCAGTACTTC
TRBJ1-1,-,-,TRBV19,CASSLPRGNTEAFF,TGTGCCAGTAGTCTCCCTCGGGGGAACACTGAAGCTTTCTTT
TRBJ1-1,-,-,TRBV5-4,CASSLDVLQGRKAFF,TGTGCCAGCAGCTTGGACGTTCTACAGGGCCGGAAAGCTTTCTTT
TRBJ1-3,-,few,TRBV6-1,CASSEAGTRRNTIYF,TGTGCCAGCAGTGAAGCGGGGACAAGGAGAAACACCATATATTTT
TRBJ2-3,TRBD2,-,TRBV10-2,CASSGTSGGASDTQYF,TGCGCCAGCAGTGGGACTAGCGGGGGGGCCTCAGATACGCAGTATTTT
TRBJ2-1,TRBD1,-,TRBV27,CASSEGTGINEQFF,TGTGCCAGCTCGGAAGGGACAGGGATCAATGAGCAGTTCTTC
TRBJ2-5,-,-,TRBV5-1,CASSLGNTGRETQYF,TGCGCCAGCAGCCTCGGGAATACCGGTCGGGAGACCCAGTACTTC
TRBJ2-7,TRBD1,-,TRBV6-5,CASSYSAGGYEQYF,TGTGCCAGCAGTTACTCGGCAGGGGGCTACGAGCAGTACTTC
TRBJ2-1,TRBD2,-,TRBV5-1,CASRTGTSGGEQFF,TGCGCCAGCCGTACCGGGACTAGCGGTGGGGAGCAGTTCTTC
TRBJ1-5,-,-,TRBV18,CASSPRAGPGYRQPQHF,TGTGCCAGCTCACCAAGAGCGGGCCCCGGGTATCGGCAGCCCCAGCATTTT
TRBJ2-7,-,-,TRBV21-1,CASSTKADLKTASGRAHEQYF,TGTGCCAGCAGCACGAAAGCGGACCTAAAGACGGCTAGCGGGAGGGCCCACGAGCAGTACTTC
TRBJ2-1,TRBD2,-,TRBV19,CASSNQAGAYNEQFF,TGTGCCAGTAGTAATCAGGCGGGGGCCTACAATGAGCAGTTCTTC
TRBJ1-2,TRBD1,-,TRBV19,CASSMPPRGRGNYGYTF,TGTGCCAGTAGTATGCCCCCCAGGGGGCGAGGGAACTATGGCTACACCTTC
TRBJ1-2,-,-,TRBV5-1,CASSLSQASGYTF,TGCGCCAGCAGCTTGTCACAGGCCTCTGGCTACACCTTC
TRBJ2-5,-,-,TRBV7-7,CASSLALRGETQYF,TGTGCTAGCAGCTTAGCGCTGAGGGGGGAGACCCAGTACTTC
TRBJ1-1,-,-,TRBV5-5,CASSLEILTEAFF,TGTGCCAGCAGCTTGGAGATACTCACTGAAGCTTTCTTT
TRBJ2-7,-,-,TRBV12-3/TRBV12-4,CASRPGGPYEQYF,TGTGCCAGCAGGCCCGGGGGGCCCTACGAGCAGTACTTC
TRBJ2-1,TRBD2,-,TRBV3-1/TRBV3-2,CASRARTSGTGDEQFF,TGTGCCAGCAGGGCGAGGACTAGCGGAACAGGCGATGAGCAGTTCTTC
TRBJ1-4,TRBD1,-,TRBV15,CATSRGDGTDEKLFF,TGTGCCACCAGCAGGGGGGACGGGACAGACGAAAAACTGTTTTTT
TRBJ1-6,TRBD1,-,TRBV5-6,CASSNPNRQGNNSPLHF,TGTGCCAGCAGCAACCCCAACAGACAGGGGAATAATTCACCCCTCCACTTT
TRBJ2-5,TRBD1,-,TRBV5-8,CASSRGQVETQYF,TGTGCCAGCAGCCGCGGACAGGTGGAGACCCAGTACTTC
TRBJ2-7,-,-,TRBV27,CASSLGAGGRYEQYF,TGTGCCAGCAGTTTAGGGGCTGGGGGCAGGTACGAGCAGTACTTC